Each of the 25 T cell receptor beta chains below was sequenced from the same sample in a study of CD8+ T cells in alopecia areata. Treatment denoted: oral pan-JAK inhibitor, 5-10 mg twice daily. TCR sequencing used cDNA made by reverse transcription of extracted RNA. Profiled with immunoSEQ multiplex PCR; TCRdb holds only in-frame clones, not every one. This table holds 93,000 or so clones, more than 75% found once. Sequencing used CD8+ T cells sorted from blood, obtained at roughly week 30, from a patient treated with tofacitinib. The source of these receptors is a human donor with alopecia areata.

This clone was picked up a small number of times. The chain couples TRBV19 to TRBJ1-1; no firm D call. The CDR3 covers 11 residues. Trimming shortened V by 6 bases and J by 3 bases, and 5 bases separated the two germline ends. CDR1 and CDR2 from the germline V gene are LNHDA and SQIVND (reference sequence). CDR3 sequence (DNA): TGTGCCAGTAGGTGGTACACTGAAGCTTTCTTT. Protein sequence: CASRWYTEAFF.

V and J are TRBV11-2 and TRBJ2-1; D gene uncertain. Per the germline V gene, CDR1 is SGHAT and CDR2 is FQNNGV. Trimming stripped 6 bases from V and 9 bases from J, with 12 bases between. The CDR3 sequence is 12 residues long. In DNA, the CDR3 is TGTGCCAGCAGACCAGAAACGGGTGAGCAGTTCTTC. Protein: CASRPETGEQFF.

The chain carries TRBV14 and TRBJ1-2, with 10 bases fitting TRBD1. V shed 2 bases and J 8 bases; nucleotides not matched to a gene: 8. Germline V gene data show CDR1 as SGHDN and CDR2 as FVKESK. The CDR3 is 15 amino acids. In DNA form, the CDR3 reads TGTGCCAGCAGCCAAACGAACCGGGACAGGGGAGGCTACACCTTC. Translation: CASSQTNRDRGGYTF.

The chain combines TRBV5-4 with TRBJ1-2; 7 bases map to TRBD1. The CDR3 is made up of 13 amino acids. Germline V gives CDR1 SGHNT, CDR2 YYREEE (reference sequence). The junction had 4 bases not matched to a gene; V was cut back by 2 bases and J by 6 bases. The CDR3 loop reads CASSLQGSDGYTF. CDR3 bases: TGTGCCAGCAGCTTACAGGGGTCGGATGGCTACACCTTC. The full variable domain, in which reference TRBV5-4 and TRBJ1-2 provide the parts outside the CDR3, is ETGVTQSPTHLIKTRGQQVTLRCSSQSGHNTVSWYQQALGQGPQFIFQYYREEENGRGNFPPRFSGLQFPNYSSELNVNALELDDSALYLCASSLQGSDGYTFGSGTRLTVV.

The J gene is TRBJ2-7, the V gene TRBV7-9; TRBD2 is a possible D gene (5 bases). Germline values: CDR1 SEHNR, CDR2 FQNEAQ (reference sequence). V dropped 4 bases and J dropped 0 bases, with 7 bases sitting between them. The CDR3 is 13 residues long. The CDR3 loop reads CASSSRVSYEQYF. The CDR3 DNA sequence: TGTGCCAGCAGCTCGAGGGTCTCCTACGAGCAGTACTTC.

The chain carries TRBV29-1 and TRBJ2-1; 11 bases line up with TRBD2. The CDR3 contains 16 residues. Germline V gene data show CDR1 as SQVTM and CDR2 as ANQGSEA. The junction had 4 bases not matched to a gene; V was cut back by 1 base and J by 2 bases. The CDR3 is CSVEGLAGPTYNEQFF. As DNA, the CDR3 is TGCAGCGTTGAAGGACTAGCGGGACCGACCTACAATGAGCAGTTCTTC.

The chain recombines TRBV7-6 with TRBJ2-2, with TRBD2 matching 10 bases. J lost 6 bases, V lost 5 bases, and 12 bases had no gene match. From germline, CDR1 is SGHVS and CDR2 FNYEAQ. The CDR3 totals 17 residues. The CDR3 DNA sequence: TGTGCCAGCAGCCCCCGAACTAGCGGGGAATCGTCCGGGGAGCTGTTTTTT. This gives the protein CASSPRTSGESSGELFF.

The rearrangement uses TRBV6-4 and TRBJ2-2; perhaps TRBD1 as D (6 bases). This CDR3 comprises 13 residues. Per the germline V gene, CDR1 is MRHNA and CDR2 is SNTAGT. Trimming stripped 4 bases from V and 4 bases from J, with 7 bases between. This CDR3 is CASSVQGTGELFF. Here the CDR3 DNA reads TGTGCCAGCAGTGTACAGGGCACCGGGGAGCTGTTTTTT.

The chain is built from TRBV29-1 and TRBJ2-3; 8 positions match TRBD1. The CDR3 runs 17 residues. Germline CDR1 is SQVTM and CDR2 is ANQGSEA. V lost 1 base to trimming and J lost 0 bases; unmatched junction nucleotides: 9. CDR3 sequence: CSVEATRGQTSTDTQYF. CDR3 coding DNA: TGCAGCGTTGAAGCAACCAGGGGGCAAACTAGCACAGATACGCAGTATTTT.

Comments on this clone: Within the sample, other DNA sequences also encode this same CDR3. The CDR3 nucleotides read TGTGCCAGCAGCTATACGGGGTATCCCCAAGAGACCCAGTACTTC. It yields the protein CASSYTGYPQETQYF. The gene calls are TRBV5-4 and TRBJ2-5, with a weak D call TRBD2 (5 bases). With 3 bases removed from V and 1 base from J, the gap between germline ends came to 13 bases. The CDR3 is made up of 15 amino acids. CDR1 is SGHNT, CDR2 YYREEE, per germline (reference sequence).

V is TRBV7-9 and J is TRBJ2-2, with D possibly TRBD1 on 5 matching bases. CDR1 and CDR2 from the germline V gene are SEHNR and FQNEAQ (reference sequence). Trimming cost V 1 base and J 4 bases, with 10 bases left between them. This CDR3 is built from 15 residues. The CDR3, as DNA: TGTGCCAGCAGCTTAGGGACACCCCCCACCGGGGAGCTGTTTTTT. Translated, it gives CASSLGTPPTGELFF.

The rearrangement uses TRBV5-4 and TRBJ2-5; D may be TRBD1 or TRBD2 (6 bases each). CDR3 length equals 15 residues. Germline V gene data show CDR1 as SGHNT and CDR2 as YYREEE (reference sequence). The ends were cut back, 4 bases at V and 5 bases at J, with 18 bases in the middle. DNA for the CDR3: TGTGCCAGCAGCCCGAAGTACGGGGGCCGGGAGACCCAGTACTTC. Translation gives CASSPKYGGRETQYF.

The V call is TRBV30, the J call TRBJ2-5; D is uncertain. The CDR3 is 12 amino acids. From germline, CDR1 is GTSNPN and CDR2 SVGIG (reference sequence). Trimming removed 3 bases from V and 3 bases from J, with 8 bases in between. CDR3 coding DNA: TGTGCCTGGAGCGACTTCAAAGAGACCCAGTACTTC. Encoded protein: CAWSDFKETQYF.

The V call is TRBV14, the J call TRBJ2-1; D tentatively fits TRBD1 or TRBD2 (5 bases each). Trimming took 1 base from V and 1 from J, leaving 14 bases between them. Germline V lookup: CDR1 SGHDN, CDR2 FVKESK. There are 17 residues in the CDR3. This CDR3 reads CASSQGMDGTSYNEQFF. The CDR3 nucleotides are TGTGCCAGCAGCCAAGGGATGGACGGGACGTCCTACAATGAGCAGTTCTTC.

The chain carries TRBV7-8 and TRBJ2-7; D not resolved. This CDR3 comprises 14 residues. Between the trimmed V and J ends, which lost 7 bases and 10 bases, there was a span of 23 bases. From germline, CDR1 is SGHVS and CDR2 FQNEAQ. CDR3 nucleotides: TGTGCCAGCACCGCCATCGGCGATAACCCTGATCAGTACTTC. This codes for CASTAIGDNPDQYF.

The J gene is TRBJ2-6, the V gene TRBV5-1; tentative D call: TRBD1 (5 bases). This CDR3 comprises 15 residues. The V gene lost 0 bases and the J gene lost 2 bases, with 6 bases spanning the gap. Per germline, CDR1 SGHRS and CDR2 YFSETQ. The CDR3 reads CASSLDRTGANVLTF. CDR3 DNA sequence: TGCGCCAGCAGCTTGGACAGGACTGGGGCCAACGTCCTGACTTTC.

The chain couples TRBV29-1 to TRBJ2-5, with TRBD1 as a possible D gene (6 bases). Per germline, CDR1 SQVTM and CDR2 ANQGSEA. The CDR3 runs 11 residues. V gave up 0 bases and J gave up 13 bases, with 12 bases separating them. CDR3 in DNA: TGCAGCGTTGAAGATGGGGGCAGCTTGTACTTC. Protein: CSVEDGGSLYF. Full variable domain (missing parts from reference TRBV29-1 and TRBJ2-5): SAVISQKPSRDICQRGTSLTIQCQVDSQVTMMFWYRQQPGQSLTLIATANQGSEATYESGFVIDKFPISRPNLTFSTLTVSNMSPEDSSIYLCSVEDGGSLYFGPGTRLLVL.

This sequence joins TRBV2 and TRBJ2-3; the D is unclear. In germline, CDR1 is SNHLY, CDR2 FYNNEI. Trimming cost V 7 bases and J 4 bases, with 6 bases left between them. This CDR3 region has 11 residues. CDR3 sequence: CASTRADTQYF. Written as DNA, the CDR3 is TGTGCCAGCACCCGAGCAGATACGCAGTATTTT.

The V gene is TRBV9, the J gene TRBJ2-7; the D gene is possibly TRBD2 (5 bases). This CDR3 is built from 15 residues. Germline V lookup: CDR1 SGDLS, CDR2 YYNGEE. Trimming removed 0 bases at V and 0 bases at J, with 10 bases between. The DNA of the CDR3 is TGTGCCAGCAGCGTAGGGACTCACAGCTCCTACGAGCAGTACTTC. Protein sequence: CASSVGTHSSYEQYF.

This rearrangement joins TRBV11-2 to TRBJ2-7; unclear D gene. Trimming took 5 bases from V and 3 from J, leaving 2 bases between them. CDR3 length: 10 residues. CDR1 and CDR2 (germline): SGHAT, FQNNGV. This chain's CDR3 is CASSDYEQYF. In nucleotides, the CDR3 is TGTGCCAGCAGCGACTACGAGCAGTACTTC.

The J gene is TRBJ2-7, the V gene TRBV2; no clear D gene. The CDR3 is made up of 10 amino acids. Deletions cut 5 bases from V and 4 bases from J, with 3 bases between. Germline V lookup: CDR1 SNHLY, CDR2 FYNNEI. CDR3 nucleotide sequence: TGTGCCAGCAGTCAGTACGAGCAGTACTTC. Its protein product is CASSQYEQYF.

This chain's CDR3 is CASSEGWARTDTQYF. CDR3 in DNA: TGTGCCAGCAGTGAAGGGTGGGCCCGCACAGATACGCAGTATTTT. The chain combines TRBV6-1 with TRBJ2-3; D not certain. The germline V and J ends were trimmed by 1 base and 1 base, with 9 bases remaining between them. This CDR3 spans 15 amino acids. Per the germline V gene, CDR1 is MNHNS and CDR2 is SASEGT.

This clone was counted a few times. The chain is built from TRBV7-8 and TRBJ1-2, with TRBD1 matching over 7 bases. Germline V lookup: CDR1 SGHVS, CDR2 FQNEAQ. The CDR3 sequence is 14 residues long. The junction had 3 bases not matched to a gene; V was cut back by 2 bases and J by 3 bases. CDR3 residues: CASSLQGVDYGYTF. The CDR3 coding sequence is TGTGCCAGCAGCTTACAGGGGGTCGACTATGGCTACACCTTC.

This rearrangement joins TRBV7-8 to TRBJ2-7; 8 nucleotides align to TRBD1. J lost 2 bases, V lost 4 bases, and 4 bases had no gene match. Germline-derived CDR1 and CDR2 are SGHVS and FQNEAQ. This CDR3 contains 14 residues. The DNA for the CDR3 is TGTGCCAGCAGCTCCTCGACAGGGGCCTACGAGCAGTACTTC. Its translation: CASSSSTGAYEQYF.

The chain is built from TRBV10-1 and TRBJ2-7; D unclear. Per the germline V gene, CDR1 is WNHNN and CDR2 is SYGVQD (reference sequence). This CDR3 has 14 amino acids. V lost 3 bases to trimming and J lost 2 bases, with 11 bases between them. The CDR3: CASSDPREAYEQYF. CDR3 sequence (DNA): TGCGCCAGCAGTGACCCCCGTGAAGCCTACGAGCAGTACTTC.